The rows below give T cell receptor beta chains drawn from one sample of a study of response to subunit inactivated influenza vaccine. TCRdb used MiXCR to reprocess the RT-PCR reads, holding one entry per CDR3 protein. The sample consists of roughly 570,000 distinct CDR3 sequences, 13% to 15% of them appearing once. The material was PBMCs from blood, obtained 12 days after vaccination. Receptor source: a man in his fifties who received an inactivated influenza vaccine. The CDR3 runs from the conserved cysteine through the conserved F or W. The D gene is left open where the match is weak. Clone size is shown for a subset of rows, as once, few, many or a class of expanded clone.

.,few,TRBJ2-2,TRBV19,CASSAEATGELFF,TGTGCCAGTAGTGCCGAGGCCACCGGGGAGCTGTTTTTT
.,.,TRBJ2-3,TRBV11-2,CASSQNGGDTQYF,TGTGCCAGCAGCCAAAACGGGGGAGATACGCAGTATTTT
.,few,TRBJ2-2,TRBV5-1,CASSWTVLNTGELFF,TGCGCCAGCAGCTGGACAGTCCTCAACACCGGGGAGCTGTTTTTT
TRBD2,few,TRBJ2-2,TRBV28,CASTGEGMMNTGELFF,TGTGCCAGCACGGGGGAGGGGATGATGAACACCGGGGAGCTGTTTTTT
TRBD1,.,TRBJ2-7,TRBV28,CASRETGGADEQYF,TGTGCCAGCAGGGAAACAGGGGGCGCGGACGAGCAGTACTTC
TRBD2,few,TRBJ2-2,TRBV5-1,CASSPGLAGGPSGELFF,TGCGCCAGCAGCCCGGGACTAGCGGGAGGGCCTTCCGGGGAGCTGTTTTTT
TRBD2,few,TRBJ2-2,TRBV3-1,CASSHSGRAGTGELFF,TGTGCCAGCAGCCACAGCGGGAGGGCCGGCACCGGGGAGCTGTTTTTT
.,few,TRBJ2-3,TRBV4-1,CASSQVYAQRRNPRDTQYF,TGCGCCAGCAGCCAAGTTTACGCCCAGCGGAGAAATCCGAGGGATACGCAGTATTTT
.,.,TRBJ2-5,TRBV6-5,CANLSAGETQYF,TGTGCCAACCTGAGCGCCGGAGAGACCCAGTACTTC
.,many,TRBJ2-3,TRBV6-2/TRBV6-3,CASSYSIGAGTRGKAQYF,TGTGCCAGCAGTTACTCGATAGGAGCCGGGACAAGGGGGAAGGCGCAGTATTTT
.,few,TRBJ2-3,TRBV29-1,CSVDHTDTQYF,TGCAGCGTCGACCACACAGATACGCAGTATTTT
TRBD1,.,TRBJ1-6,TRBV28,CATFKPGQVNSPLHF,TGTGCCACCTTTAAACCGGGACAGGTTAATTCACCCCTCCACTTT
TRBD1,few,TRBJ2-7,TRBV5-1,CASSWTGTGSEQYF,TGCGCCAGCAGCTGGACCGGGACAGGGTCCGAGCAGTACTTC
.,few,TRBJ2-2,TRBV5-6,CASSVLTVNTGELFF,TGTGCCAGCAGCGTCCTGACGGTGAACACCGGGGAGCTGTTTTTT
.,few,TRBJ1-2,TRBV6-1,CASSPRMNYGYTF,TGTGCCAGCAGCCCAAGAATGAACTATGGCTACACCTTC
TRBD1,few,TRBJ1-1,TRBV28,CASSLNRGLGALNTEAFF,TGTGCCAGCAGTTTAAACAGGGGTCTGGGGGCCTTGAACACTGAAGCTTTCTTT
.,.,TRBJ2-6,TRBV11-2,CASRQSGKPGANVLTF,TGTGCCAGCAGGCAGTCGGGTAAACCTGGGGCCAACGTCCTGACTTTC
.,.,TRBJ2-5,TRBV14,CASSQDRWEETQYF,TGTGCCAGCAGCCAAGATCGCTGGGAAGAGACCCAGTACTTC
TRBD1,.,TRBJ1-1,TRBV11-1,CASSLVQLRTGRNTEAFF,TGTGCCAGCAGCTTAGTTCAACTACGGACAGGGAGGAACACTGAAGCTTTCTTT
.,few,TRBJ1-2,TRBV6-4,CASSNSYGGYTF,TGTGCCAGCAGTAACTCCTACGGGGGCTACACCTTC
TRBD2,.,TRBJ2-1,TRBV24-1,CATGTSANEQFF,TGTGCCACCGGGACTAGTGCCAATGAGCAGTTCTTC
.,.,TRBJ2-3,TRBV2,CASREGYLGSSTDTQYF,TGTGCCAGCAGGGAAGGTTACCTAGGGTCTAGCACAGATACGCAGTATTTT
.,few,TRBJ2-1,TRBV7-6,CASSGHQGYNEQFF,TGTGCCAGCAGCGGACATCAGGGCTACAATGAGCAGTTCTTC
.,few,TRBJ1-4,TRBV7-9,CASSLGPLGEYEKLFF,TGTGCCAGCAGCTTAGGTCCGCTGGGGGAGTATGAAAAACTGTTTTTT
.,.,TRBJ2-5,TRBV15,CATSIGGLQETQYF,TGTGCCACCAGCATCGGGGGGCTCCAAGAGACCCAGTACTTC
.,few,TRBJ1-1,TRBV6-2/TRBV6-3,CASSYSTLNTEAFF,TGTGCCAGCAGTTACTCGACATTGAACACTGAAGCTTTCTTT
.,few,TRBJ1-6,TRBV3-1,CASSQYGGSPLHF,TGTGCCAGCAGCCAATACGGGGGTTCACCCCTCCACTTT
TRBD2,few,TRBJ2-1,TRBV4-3,CASSQDWLAESSYYNEQFF,TGCGCCAGCAGCCAAGATTGGCTAGCGGAGTCCTCCTATTACAATGAGCAGTTCTTC
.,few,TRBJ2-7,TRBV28,CASNEGYEQYF,TGTGCCAGCAACGAAGGATACGAGCAGTACTTC
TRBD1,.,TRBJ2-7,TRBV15,CATSRIPGQGIYEQYF,TGTGCCACCAGCAGAATCCCGGGACAGGGGATTTACGAGCAGTACTTC
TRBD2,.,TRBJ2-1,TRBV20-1,CSARGSGNYNEQFF,TGCAGTGCTAGAGGTAGCGGGAACTACAATGAGCAGTTCTTC
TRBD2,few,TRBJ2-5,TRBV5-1,CASSLAGVAGQETQYF,TGCGCCAGCAGCTTGGCCGGGGTAGCGGGACAAGAGACCCAGTACTTC
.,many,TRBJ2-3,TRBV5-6,CASSSGQPTDTQYF,TGTGCCAGCAGCTCTGGACAGCCCACAGATACGCAGTATTTT
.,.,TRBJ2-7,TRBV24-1,CATSTQTYEQYF,TGTGCCACCAGTACGCAGACCTACGAGCAGTACTTC
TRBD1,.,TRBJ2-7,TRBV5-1,CASSSAGTGFYEQYF,TGCGCCAGCAGCTCCGCCGGGACAGGGTTCTACGAGCAGTACTTC
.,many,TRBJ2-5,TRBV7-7,CASSRTNQETQYF,TGTGCCAGCAGCCGGACTAACCAAGAGACCCAGTACTTC
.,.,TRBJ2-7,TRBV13,CASSLMGGEQYF,TGTGCCAGCAGCTTAATGGGGGGTGAGCAGTACTTC
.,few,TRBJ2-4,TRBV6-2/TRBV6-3,CASSLRGTPTKNIQYF,TGTGCCAGCAGTTTGAGAGGGACGCCGACCAAAAACATTCAGTACTTC
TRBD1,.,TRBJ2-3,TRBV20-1,CSARDSRQGGSTQYF,TGCAGTGCTAGAGATTCGCGACAGGGTGGGAGTACGCAGTATTTT
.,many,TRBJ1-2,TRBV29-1,CSVESLLDNYGYTF,TGCAGCGTTGAATCACTTCTCGATAACTATGGCTACACCTTC
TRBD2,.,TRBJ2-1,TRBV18,CASSPDGLAGSSYNEQFF,TGTGCCAGCTCACCGGACGGACTAGCGGGAAGCTCCTACAATGAGCAGTTCTTC
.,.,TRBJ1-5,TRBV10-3,CATTNFSGNQPQHF,TGTGCCACCACGAATTTTTCGGGAAATCAGCCCCAGCATTTT
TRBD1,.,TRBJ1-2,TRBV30,CAWSSKDRAYGYTF,TGTGCCTGGAGTTCCAAAGACAGGGCCTATGGCTACACCTTC
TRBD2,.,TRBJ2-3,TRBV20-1,CSATSSGGVTDTQYF,TGCAGTGCTACAAGCTCTGGGGGGGTTACAGATACGCAGTATTTT
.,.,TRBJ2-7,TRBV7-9,CASSPLYGVSYEQYF,TGTGCCAGCAGCCCACTTTACGGGGTTAGCTACGAGCAGTACTTC
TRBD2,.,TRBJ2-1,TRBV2,CASSEQLAGLNEQFF,TGTGCCAGCAGTGAACAACTAGCGGGCCTCAATGAGCAGTTCTTC
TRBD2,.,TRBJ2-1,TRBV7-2,CASRRLAGVYNEQFF,TGTGCCAGCAGAAGACTAGCGGGAGTCTACAATGAGCAGTTCTTC
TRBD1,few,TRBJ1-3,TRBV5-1,CASSLGQGTSGNTIYF,TGCGCCAGCAGCTTGGGACAGGGCACCTCTGGAAACACCATATATTTT